This T cell receptor beta chain was sequenced in a study of T cells in Graves' hyperthyroidism and ophthalmopathy (dated by TCRdb to between 2018 and 2021). With respect to the entire study: TCR V-J signatures able to tell the groups apart were searched for in a discovery cohort of 100 or so patients, of whom 43 had Graves' ophthalmopathy and roughly 57 had stable Graves' hyperthyroidism. After sampling, hyperthyroidism patients received methimazole starting at 30 mg daily, and ophthalmopathy patients received high-dose intravenous methylprednisolone. The roughly 100 discovery patients were divided at random into training and test sets in a 7:3 ratio. The paper reports TCR Vbeta CDR3 sequencing of 130 to 150 peripheral blood samples: approximately 41 ophthalmopathy, roughly 80 hyperthyroidism and approximately 17 progressor patients. Prospective prediction of ophthalmopathy was tested in an independent validation cohort of 18 to 20 hyperthyroidism patients and some 17 patients who later progressed to ophthalmopathy. Thyroid tissue and blood T-cell repertoires from several Graves' hyperthyroidism patients were also compared in the study. The investigation overall reported the following: Blood samples also contained most of the expanded thyroid clonotypes (frequency above 0.001), which suggests that blood repertoires may reflect thyroid immune responses. No statistical method was used to fix the sample size in advance, and group allocation was not hidden from the investigators. Ophthalmopathy was separated from stable hyperthyroidism by a 13 V-J signature model, with over 85% sensitivity and approximately 81% specificity obtained in cross-validation and 80%/75% obtained in testing. In validation, the model predicted progression to ophthalmopathy with over 60% sensitivity and roughly 75% specificity, a median of about 6 months before onset.

TCR beta CDR3 regions were amplified from RNA transcripts. The first round of RT-PCR for the TCR CDR3 was performed with the HTBI primer set and the Qiagen OneStep RT-PCR kit. Libraries were constructed in a second round of multiplex PCR, after which size selection and purification were performed. Libraries were sequenced paired-end with 100 bp reads on an Illumina HiSeq2000. Under the source paper's analysis protocol: SOAPnuke was used to process the raw data, throwing out any read that contained adapters or uncalled bases, had a mean Phred below 15, or lacked an exact constant-primer or identifier match. High-quality paired reads were merged using COPE v1.2.5, and each unique nucleotide sequence was defined as a clonotype. MiTCR v1.1 was used to align clonotypes to the IMGT TRBV, TRBD and TRBJ reference segments. The analysis was restricted to V-J combinations with a frequency above 0.0001, which together covered 99% to 99.2% of the repertoires. The TCS score was defined as F50 (clonal expansion) divided by E x V (chaos), with BLOSUM62-based TCRdist calculated between CDR3 peptides within each V-J. Welch's t-statistics and random forest reduced around 550 V-J features to 13, which were used in a naive Bayes classifier (R e1071). The Morisita-Horn index was used to measure how similar the thyroid and blood repertoires were. TCRdb handled the public reads itself, with Q25 trimming in fastp and clone calling in MiXCR, and kept productive beta chains. Each CDR3 protein gets just one entry, which takes the most common genes and DNA from the rows behind it. The V and J calls were determined by TCRdb, not by the authors. The sample records 450,000 to 700,000 distinct CDR3 sequences, about 45% of which are singletons. Together, the top ten hold over 15% of the sample.

Patients with uncontrolled infections, other autoimmune diseases, pregnancy or lactation were excluded. Diagnoses were established on the basis of clinical symptoms, serum thyroxine and TRAb, thyroid ultrasound, and orbital computed tomography. Trizol reagent was used to extract total RNA, and RNA quality was then checked on an Agilent 2100 Bioanalyzer. The table lists this clonotype with many counts. This clone's antigen is unknown. Nothing much larger sits one base from this clone, and base qualities are not available. This clonotype originated in an adult woman with Graves' disease, either hyperthyroidism or ophthalmopathy (not recorded which). Sequencing was performed on peripheral blood or thyroid tissue (not recorded which).

The CDR3 protein sequence reads: CASSRLGGNRDGYTF. DNA sequence: TGCGCCAGCAGCCGGTTAGGGGGGAATAGGGATGGCTACACCTTC. The chain employs TRBV4-1 and TRBJ1-2, with a tentative D gene TRBD1 over 6 matching bases. V is pared back by 4 bases and J by 6 bases, with 18 bases lying between the germline termini. According to the germline V gene, CDR1 reads MGHRA and CDR2 reads YSYEKL. The CDR3 starts with the cysteine, ends with the phenylalanine, and has 15 residues. CDR3 DNA only is kept here, 45 bases in frame from base 1.